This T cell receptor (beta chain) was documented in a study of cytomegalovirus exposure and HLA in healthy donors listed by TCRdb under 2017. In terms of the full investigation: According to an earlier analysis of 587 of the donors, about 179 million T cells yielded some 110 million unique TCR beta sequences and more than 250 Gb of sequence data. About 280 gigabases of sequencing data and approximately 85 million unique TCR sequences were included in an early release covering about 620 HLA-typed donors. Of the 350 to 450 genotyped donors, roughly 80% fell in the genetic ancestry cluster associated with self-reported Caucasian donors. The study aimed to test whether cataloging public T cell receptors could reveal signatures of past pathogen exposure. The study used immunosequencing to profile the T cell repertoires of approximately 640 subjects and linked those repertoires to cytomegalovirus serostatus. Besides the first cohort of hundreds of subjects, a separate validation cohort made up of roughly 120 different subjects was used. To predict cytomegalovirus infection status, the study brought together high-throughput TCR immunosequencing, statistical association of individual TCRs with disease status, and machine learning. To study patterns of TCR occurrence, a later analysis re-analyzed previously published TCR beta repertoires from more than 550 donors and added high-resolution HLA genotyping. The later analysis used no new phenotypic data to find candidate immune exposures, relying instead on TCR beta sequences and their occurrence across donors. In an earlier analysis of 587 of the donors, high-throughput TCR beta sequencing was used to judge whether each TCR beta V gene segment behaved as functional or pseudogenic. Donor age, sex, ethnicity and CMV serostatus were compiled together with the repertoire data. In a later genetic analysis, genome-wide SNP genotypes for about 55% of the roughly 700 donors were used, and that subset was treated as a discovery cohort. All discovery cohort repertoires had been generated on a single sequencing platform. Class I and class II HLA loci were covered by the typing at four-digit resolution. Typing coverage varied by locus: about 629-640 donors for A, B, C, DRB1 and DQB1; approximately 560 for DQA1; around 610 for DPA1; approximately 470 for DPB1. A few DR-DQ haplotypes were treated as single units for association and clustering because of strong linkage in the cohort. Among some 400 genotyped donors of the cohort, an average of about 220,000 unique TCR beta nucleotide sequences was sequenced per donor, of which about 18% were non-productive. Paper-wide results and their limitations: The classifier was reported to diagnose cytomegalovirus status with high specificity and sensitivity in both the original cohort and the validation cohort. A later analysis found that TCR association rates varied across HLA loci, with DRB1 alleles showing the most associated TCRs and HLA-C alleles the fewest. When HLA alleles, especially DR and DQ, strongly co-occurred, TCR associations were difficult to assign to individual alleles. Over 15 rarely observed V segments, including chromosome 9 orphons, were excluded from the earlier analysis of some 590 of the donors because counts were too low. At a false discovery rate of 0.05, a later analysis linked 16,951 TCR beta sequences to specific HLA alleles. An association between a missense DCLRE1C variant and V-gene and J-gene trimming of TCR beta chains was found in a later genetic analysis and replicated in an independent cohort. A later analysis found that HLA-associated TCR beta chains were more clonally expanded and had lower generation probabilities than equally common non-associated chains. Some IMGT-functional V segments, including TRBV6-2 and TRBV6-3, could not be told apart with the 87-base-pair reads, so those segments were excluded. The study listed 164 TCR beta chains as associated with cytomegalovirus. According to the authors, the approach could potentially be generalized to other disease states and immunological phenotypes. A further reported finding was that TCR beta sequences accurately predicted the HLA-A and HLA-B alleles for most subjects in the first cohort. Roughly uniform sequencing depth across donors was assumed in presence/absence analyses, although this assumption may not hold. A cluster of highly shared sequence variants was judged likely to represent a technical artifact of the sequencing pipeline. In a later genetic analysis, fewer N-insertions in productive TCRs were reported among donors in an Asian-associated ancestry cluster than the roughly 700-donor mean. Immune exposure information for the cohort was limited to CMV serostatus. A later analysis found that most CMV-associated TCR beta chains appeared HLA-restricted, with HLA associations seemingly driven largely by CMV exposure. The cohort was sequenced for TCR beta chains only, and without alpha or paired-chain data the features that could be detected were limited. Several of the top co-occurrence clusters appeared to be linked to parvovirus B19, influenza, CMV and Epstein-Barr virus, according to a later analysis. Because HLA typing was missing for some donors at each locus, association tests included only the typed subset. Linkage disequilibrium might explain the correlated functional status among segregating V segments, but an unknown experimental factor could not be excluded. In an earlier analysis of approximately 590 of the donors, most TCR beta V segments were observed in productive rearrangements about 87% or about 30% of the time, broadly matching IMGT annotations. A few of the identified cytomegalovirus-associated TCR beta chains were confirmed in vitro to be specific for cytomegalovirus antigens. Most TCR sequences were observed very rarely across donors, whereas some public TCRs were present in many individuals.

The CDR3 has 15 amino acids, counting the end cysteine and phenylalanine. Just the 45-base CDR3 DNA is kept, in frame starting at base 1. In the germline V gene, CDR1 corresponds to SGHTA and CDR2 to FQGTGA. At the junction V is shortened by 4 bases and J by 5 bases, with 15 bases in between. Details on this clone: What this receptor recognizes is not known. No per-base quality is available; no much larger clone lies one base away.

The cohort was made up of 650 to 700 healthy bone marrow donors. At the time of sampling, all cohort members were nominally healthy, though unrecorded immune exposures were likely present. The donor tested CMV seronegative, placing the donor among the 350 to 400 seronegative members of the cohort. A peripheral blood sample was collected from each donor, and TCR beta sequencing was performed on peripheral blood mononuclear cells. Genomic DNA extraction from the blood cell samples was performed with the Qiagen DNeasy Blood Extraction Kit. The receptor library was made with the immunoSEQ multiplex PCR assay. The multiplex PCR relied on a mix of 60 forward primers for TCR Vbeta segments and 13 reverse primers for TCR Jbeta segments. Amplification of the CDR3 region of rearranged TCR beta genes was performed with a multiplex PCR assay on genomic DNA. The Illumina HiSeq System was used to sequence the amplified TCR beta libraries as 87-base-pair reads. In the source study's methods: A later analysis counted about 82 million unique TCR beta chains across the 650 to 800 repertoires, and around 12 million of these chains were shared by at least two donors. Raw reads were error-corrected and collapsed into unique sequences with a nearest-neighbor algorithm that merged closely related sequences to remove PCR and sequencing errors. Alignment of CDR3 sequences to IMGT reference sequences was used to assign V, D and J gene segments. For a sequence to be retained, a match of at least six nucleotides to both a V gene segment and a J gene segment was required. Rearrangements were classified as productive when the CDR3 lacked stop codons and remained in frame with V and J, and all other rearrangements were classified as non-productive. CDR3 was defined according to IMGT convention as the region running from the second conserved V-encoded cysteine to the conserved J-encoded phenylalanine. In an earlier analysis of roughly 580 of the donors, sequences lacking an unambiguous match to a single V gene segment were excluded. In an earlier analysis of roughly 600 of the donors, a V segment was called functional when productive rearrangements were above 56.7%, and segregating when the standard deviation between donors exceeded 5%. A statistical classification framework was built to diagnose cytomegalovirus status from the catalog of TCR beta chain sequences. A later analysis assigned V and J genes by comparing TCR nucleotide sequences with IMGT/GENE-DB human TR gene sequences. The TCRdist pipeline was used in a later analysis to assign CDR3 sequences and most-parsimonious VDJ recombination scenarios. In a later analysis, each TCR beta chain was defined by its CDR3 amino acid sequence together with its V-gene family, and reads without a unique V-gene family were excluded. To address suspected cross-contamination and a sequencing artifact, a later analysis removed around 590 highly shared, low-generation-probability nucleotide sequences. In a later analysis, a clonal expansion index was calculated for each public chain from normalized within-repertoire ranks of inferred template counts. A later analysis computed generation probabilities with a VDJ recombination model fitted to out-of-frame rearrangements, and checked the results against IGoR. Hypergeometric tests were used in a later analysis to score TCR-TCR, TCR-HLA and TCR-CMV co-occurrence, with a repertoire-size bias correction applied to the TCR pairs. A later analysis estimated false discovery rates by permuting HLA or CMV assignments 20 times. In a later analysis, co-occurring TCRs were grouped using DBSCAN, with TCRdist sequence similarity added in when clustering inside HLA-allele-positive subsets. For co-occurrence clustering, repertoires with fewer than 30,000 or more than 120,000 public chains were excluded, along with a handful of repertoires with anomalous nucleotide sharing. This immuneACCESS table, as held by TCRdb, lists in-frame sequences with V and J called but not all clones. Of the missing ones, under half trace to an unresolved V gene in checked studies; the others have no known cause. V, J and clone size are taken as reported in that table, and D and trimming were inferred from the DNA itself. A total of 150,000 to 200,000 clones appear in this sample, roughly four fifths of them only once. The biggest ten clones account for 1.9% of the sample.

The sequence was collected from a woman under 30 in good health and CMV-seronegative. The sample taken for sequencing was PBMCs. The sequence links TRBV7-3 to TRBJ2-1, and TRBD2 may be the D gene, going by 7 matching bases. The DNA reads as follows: TGTGCCAGCAGCTACGGGGGGACAATAAACAATGAGCAGTTCTTC. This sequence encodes CASSYGGTINNEQFF.